The clone carrying this T cell receptor beta chain was seen more than once but under ten times. The data originate from a study of blood T cell repertoires in COVID-19. Study background: Acute and convalescent COVID-19 samples came from the United States, Italy and Spain. PBMCs, B-cell-depleted T cells, or T cells provided the cDNA or gDNA that made up the material.

CDR1 MGHRA and CDR2 YSYEKL come from the germline V gene. Trimming cost V 4 bases and J 5 bases, with 15 bases left between them. This CDR3 spans 14 amino acids. As handled by the study authors: Estimates of nucleated cell counts were drawn from the amplification of reference gene primers. Sequenced by immunoSEQ multiplex PCR; TCRdb stores in-frame clones only, minus some. D and trimming come from the DNA, and the V and J calls and clone size come from that table. Of under 100,000 clones listed, just under 85% are singletons. The material sequenced was peripheral blood. The rearrangement uses TRBV4-1 and TRBJ2-7; possible D gene TRBD1, 6 bases. The sequence was collected from a woman aged 70 to 79 with active or convalescent COVID-19. CDR3 protein: CASSPWTVKDEQYF. The DNA of the CDR3 is TGCGCCAGCAGCCCGTGGACAGTAAAAGACGAGCAGTACTTC.